The entry that follows covers one T cell receptor beta chain sequence. The data were taken from a study of T cells in Graves' hyperthyroidism and ophthalmopathy. Authors of the study amplified TCR beta CDR3 regions from RNA transcripts. Carried out on the TCR CDR3, a first-round RT-PCR used the HTBI primer set. TCRdb called the multiplex PCR reads again in MiXCR, with one record for every CDR3 protein. The sample comprises about 840,000 distinct CDR3 sequences, roughly 37% of which are singletons, and about 8.9% rests with the top ten. Hyperthyroidism was newly diagnosed in patients aged 18 to 65 (duration under 2 months). Pregnant or lactating patients were excluded, as were those with uncontrolled infection or other autoimmune disease. Diagnosis relied on clinical symptoms, serum thyroxine and TRAb, thyroid ultrasound and orbital computed tomography. The source of the PBMCs was over 8.5 ml of fresh peripheral blood.

The sequenced sample consisted of blood. The TCR comes from a man in his late teens or twenties with Graves' hyperthyroidism.

The CDR3 reads CASSEGGSNTEAFF. Written as DNA, the CDR3 is TGCGCCAGCAGCGAAGGGGGATCGAACACTGAAGCTTTCTTT. The chain combines TRBV5-1 with TRBJ1-1; tentatively, D is TRBD1 (6 bases). Trimming left V 4 bases short and J 1 base short, with 11 bases between. This CDR3 spans 14 amino acids. The germline CDR1 and CDR2 sequences are SGHRS and YFSETQ. Supplemented by reference TRBV5-1 and TRBJ1-1, the full variable domain reads KAGVTQTPRYLIKTRGQQVTLSCSPISGHRSVSWYQQTPGQGLQFLFEYFSETQRNKGNFPGRFSGRQFSNSRSEMNVSTLELGDSALYLCASSEGGSNTEAFFGQGTRLTVV.